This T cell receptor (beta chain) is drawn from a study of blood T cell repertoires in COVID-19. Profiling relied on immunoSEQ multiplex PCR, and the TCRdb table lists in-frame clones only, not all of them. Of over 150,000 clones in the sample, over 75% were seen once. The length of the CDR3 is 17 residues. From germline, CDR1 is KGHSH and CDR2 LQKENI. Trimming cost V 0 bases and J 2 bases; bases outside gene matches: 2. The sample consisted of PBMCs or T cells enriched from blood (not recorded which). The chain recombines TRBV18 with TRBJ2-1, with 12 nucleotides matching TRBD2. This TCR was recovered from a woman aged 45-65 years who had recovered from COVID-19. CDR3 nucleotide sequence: TGTGCCAGCTCACCACCGGGACTAGCGGGCACCTACAATGAGCAGTTCTTC. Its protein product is CASSPPGLAGTYNEQFF.